This T cell receptor (beta chain) was recorded in a study of cytomegalovirus exposure and HLA in healthy donors. Overall study context: Approximately 190 million T cells yielded around 120 million unique TCR beta sequences in earlier analysis.

General study results and limits: In terms of immune exposure information, only CMV serostatus was available.

60 Vbeta and 13 Jbeta primers were used in PCR. TCRdb's table, derived via immunoSEQ multiplex PCR, lists solely in-frame clones and lacks some. The sample shows about 110,000 clones, approximately 70% of them seen only once. Of note for this clone: What it recognizes is unknown.

CDR3 length: 14 amino acids. Germline V gene lookup returns CDR1 LGHNA and CDR2 YNFKEQ. Trimming cost V 1 base and J 6 bases; bases outside gene matches: 5. Sequencing used PBMCs. V gene TRBV4-2 combines with J gene TRBJ2-5; 7 nucleotides match TRBD2. This clonotype was obtained from a woman in her 70s in good health and CMV-seropositive. This chain's CDR3 is CASSQAGGEKTQYF. The CDR3 nucleotides are TGTGCCAGCAGCCAAGCGGGGGGTGAAAAGACCCAGTACTTC.